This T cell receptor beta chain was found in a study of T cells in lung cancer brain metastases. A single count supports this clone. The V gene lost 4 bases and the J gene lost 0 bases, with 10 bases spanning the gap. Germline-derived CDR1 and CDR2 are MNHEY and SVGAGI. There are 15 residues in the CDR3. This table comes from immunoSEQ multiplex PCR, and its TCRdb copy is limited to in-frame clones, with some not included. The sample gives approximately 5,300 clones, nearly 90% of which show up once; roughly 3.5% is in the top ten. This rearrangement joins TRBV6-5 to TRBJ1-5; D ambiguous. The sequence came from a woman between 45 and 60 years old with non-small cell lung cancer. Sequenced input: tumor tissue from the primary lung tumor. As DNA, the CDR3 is TGTGCCAGCAGTTTAAACGGATATAGCAATCAGCCCCAGCATTTT. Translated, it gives CASSLNGYSNQPQHF.